The rows below give T cell receptor beta chains drawn from one sample of a study of shared clonotypes between healthy human individuals. Produced via immunoSEQ multiplex PCR; TCRdb's table is partial and in-frame only. In the table there are about 1,900,000 clones, over 85% of which are singletons. The sequenced sample was naive CD8+ T cells sorted from blood. These receptors were taken from a man in his late teens or twenties in good health. Both conserved end residues are part of each CDR3. The order of the fields is V gene, clone size, D gene, J gene, CDR3 DNA, CDR3 protein. The D gene is left open where the match is weak. Size values are once, few and many counts, or a class for expanded clones, and some rows have none.

>TRBV6-6|NA|NA|TRBJ2-7
TGTGCCAGCAGTGACCCTGGGGCAGGGACCTACGAGCAGTACTTC
CASSDPGAGTYEQYF
>TRBV9|NA|TRBD1|TRBJ2-2
TGTGCCAGCAGCCCCCCCGGGACAGGGAACACCGGGGAGCTGTTTTTT
CASSPPGTGNTGELFF
>TRBV2|NA|NA|TRBJ2-7
TGTGCCAGCAGTGGGGCCGGGTACGAGCAGTACTTC
CASSGAGYEQYF
>TRBV6-5|NA|NA|TRBJ2-7
TGTGCCAGCGGGGGCGAGGCCTACGAGCAGTACTTC
CASGGEAYEQYF
>TRBV14|NA|NA|TRBJ2-1
TGTGCCAGCAGCCTCTTGGAGGCTTCCTACAATGAGCAGTTCTTC
CASSLLEASYNEQFF
>TRBV19|NA|TRBD1|TRBJ2-2
TGTGCCAGTAGTGCAATCCGGGACAGTCAGACCGGGGAGCTGTTTTTT
CASSAIRDSQTGELFF
>TRBV28|NA|NA|TRBJ1-6
TGTGCCAGCAGTTTACCCCTAGCGTCCCTCCACTTT
CASSLPLASLHF
>TRBV15|NA|NA|TRBJ2-7
TGTGCCACCAGCCACCGGTTTGAGGACCCATACGAGCAGTACTTC
CATSHRFEDPYEQYF
>TRBV6-1|NA|TRBD2|TRBJ2-7
TGTGCCAGCAGCGGAACTAGCGGGCCCGCTTCTGAGCAGTACTTC
CASSGTSGPASEQYF
>TRBV2|NA|NA|TRBJ1-4
TGTGCCAGCCAGAAGATTGACGGCAATGAAAAACTGTTTTTT
CASQKIDGNEKLFF
>TRBV9|NA|NA|TRBJ2-3
TGTGCCAGCAGCACCGGGGACTTCACAGATACGCAGTATTTT
CASSTGDFTDTQYF
>TRBV9|NA|NA|TRBJ2-1
TGTGCCAGCAGCGTTCCTAGCGTCAACAATGAGCAGTTCTTC
CASSVPSVNNEQFF
>TRBV12-5|NA|TRBD2|TRBJ2-3
TGTGCTGGCCCGGACCTGGGTCGGGAGACTAGCGGGGGGCCTAATACCTGCACAGATACGCAGTATTTT
CAGPDLGRETSGGPNTCTDTQYF
>TRBV4-1|NA|NA|TRBJ1-4
TGCGCCAGCAGCCAAGAAATAGGAGTTAATGAAAAACTGTTTTTT
CASSQEIGVNEKLFF
>TRBV4-1|NA|NA|TRBJ2-5
TGCGCCAGCAGCCAAGACGCAGGGCAAGAGACCCAGTACTTC
CASSQDAGQETQYF
>TRBV9|once|NA|TRBJ2-2
TGTGCCAGCAGCGTAGGGTCTCTAGCGAGCACCGGGGAGCTGTTTTTT
CASSVGSLASTGELFF
>TRBV19|NA|TRBD2|TRBJ2-1
TGTGCCAGTAGTTTCCTAGCGGGGGGCCTTCCTACTGAGCAGTTCTTC
CASSFLAGGLPTEQFF
>TRBV5-1|NA|NA|TRBJ2-1
TGCGCCAGCAGCCCTGATCAGGTGACTTTCGTCCCCAATGAGCAGTTCTTC
CASSPDQVTFVPNEQFF
>TRBV4-3|NA|TRBD2|TRBJ2-5
TGCGCCAGCAGCCCGGACCGGCAACTAGCGGGAGGGGAGACCCAGTACTTC
CASSPDRQLAGGETQYF
>TRBV6-5|NA|NA|TRBJ1-6
TGTGCCAGCAGAGACACGGGACCTAATTCACCCCTCCACTTT
CASRDTGPNSPLHF
>TRBV27|NA|TRBD1|TRBJ1-1
TGTGCCAGCAGTGAGACAGGGCCCCTTTTTGAAGCTTTCTTT
CASSETGPLFEAFF
>TRBV27|NA|TRBD1|TRBJ2-7
TGTGCCAGCAGCTTTACAGGGGGAGGCGGCGAGCAGTACTTC
CASSFTGGGGEQYF
>TRBV27|NA|TRBD2|TRBJ2-7
TGTGCCAGCAGTTTAGGACTAGCGGGGGGCCCGACCTACGAGCAGTACTTC
CASSLGLAGGPTYEQYF
>TRBV27|NA|NA|TRBJ1-2
TGTGCCAGCAGTTTATCAAATAAGAACTATGGCTACACCTTC
CASSLSNKNYGYTF
>TRBV13|once|NA|TRBJ1-1
TGTGCCAGCAGTCCCACGGACGCGGGGGCTGAAGCTTTCTTT
CASSPTDAGAEAFF
>TRBV4-3|NA|NA|TRBJ2-7
TGCGCCAGCAGCCAAGCCCGGGACACCCCCTACGAGCAGTACTTC
CASSQARDTPYEQYF
>TRBV27|NA|NA|TRBJ2-5
TGTGCCAGCAGTATCCTCGCTAGGGGGGAGACCCAGTACTTC
CASSILARGETQYF
>TRBV7-2|NA|TRBD2|TRBJ2-1
TGTGCCAGCAGCTTCGGCGGGGGGTCGAGCAATGAGCAGTTCTTC
CASSFGGGSSNEQFF
>TRBV30|NA|NA|TRBJ2-1
TGTGCCTGGAGTGTAGGACTCACTGAACAGTTCTTC
CAWSVGLTEQFF
>TRBV7-6|few|NA|TRBJ2-1
TGTGCCAGCAGCCCCTCCGGAGCGTACAATGAGCAGTTCTTC
CASSPSGAYNEQFF
>TRBV9|NA|NA|TRBJ2-2
TGTGCCAGCAGCGACCACAGGGATCATGCGAACACCGGGGAGCTGTTTTTT
CASSDHRDHANTGELFF
>TRBV13|NA|TRBD2|TRBJ2-3
TGTGCCAGCAGGACTTCATCCTTAGCGGGCTTTAGAGATACGCAGTATTTT
CASRTSSLAGFRDTQYF
>TRBV6-5|NA|NA|TRBJ1-2
TGTGCCAGCAGTGACGGGGAGGAAGGCTACACCTTC
CASSDGEEGYTF
>TRBV7-9|NA|NA|TRBJ2-7
TGTGCCAGCAGCTTTCGGGACTCCTACGAGCAGTACTTC
CASSFRDSYEQYF
>TRBV19|NA|NA|TRBJ2-2
TGTGCCAGTACTACCTCGATCACCGGGGAGCTGTTTTTT
CASTTSITGELFF
>TRBV27|once|TRBD2|TRBJ2-7
TGTGCCAGCAGACCCGCTGGCGGGAGCTCCTACGAGCAGTACTTC
CASRPAGGSSYEQYF
>TRBV7-6|NA|NA|TRBJ2-7
TGTGCCAGCAGCTGGGGGCGGGAGTCGGTGGGTTACGAGCAGTACTTC
CASSWGRESVGYEQYF
>TRBV7-9|NA|NA|TRBJ2-3
TGTGCCAGCAGCTTTCAGGGAAACCCAGATACGCAGTATTTT
CASSFQGNPDTQYF
>TRBV19|NA|TRBD1|TRBJ1-5
TGTGCCAGTAGTATAGGAGGACAGGGCAATCAGCCCCAGCATTTT
CASSIGGQGNQPQHF
>TRBV7-9|NA|NA|TRBJ2-2
TGTGCCAGCAGGCCGCGAGGCCTTATCGGGGAGCTGTTTTTT
CASRPRGLIGELFF
>TRBV6-5|once|NA|TRBJ1-3
TGTGCCAGCAGCTCATCCTGGGGTGGCGGAAACACCATATATTTT
CASSSSWGGGNTIYF
>TRBV5-6|NA|NA|TRBJ1-4
TGTGCCAGCAGCCCCGGGCCGATTAATGAAAAACTGTTTTTT
CASSPGPINEKLFF
>TRBV6-5|NA|NA|TRBJ1-2
TGTGCCAGCACGCTTGGGTTCGGCTATGGCTACACCTTC
CASTLGFGYGYTF
>TRBV5-4|NA|TRBD1|TRBJ2-7
TGTGCCAGCAGCCCGACAGGGCTTCCGGGCGAGCAGTACTTC
CASSPTGLPGEQYF
>TRBV4-3|NA|TRBD2|TRBJ2-1
TGCGCCAGCAGCCCCCAGGAGGGGACTATTCACCCCAATGAGCAGTTCTTC
CASSPQEGTIHPNEQFF
>TRBV15|once|TRBD1|TRBJ1-5
TGTGCCACCAGTACCGACAGGGGGGTCAATCAGCCCCAGCATTTT
CATSTDRGVNQPQHF
>TRBV27|NA|NA|TRBJ1-6
TGTGCCAGCAGTTTATCCGCAGTTTATAATTCACCCCTCCACTTT
CASSLSAVYNSPLHF
>TRBV9|once|TRBD1|TRBJ1-2
TGTGCCAGCAGCGTAGAGCGACAGGGTTTTGACTATGGCTACACCTTC
CASSVERQGFDYGYTF
>TRBV4-1|NA|NA|TRBJ1-1
TGCGCCAGCAGCCTGGACTGGGAAACTGAAGCTTTCTTT
CASSLDWETEAFF